This T cell receptor beta chain was recovered during a study of molecular identifiers for immune sequencing clone quantification. A note on this clonotype: Its target is unknown. One base away lies a much larger clone, so this may be a sequencing read error.

One entry per CDR3 protein results from TCRdb running MiXCR on the PCR reads. The data show 53,000 or so distinct CDR3 sequences, just over 35% seen once. Germline V gives CDR1 MDHEN, CDR2 SYDVKM. The CDR3 runs 13 residues. Study results and caveats: Clone sizes that are highly expanded could be underestimated when identical TCR molecules share a barcode. Over 98% of effector molecules, yet under 1% of naive-cell molecules, were held by clones above 20 RNA copies.

The material sequenced was naive CD8+ T cells from blood, with Jurkat cell RNA spiked in. Subset: FACS-sorted CD8+CD4-CCR7+CD45RA+ naive T cells. This TCR was sampled from a human donor in good health. Some libraries in this study had Jurkat cell RNA spiked in. The chain carries TRBV28 and TRBJ1-4; tentative D call: TRBD1 (6 bases). The CDR3 region is CVSSFQGSGELFF. The CDR3 bases are TGTGTCAGCAGTTTCCAGGGGTCGGGTGAACTGTTTTTT.